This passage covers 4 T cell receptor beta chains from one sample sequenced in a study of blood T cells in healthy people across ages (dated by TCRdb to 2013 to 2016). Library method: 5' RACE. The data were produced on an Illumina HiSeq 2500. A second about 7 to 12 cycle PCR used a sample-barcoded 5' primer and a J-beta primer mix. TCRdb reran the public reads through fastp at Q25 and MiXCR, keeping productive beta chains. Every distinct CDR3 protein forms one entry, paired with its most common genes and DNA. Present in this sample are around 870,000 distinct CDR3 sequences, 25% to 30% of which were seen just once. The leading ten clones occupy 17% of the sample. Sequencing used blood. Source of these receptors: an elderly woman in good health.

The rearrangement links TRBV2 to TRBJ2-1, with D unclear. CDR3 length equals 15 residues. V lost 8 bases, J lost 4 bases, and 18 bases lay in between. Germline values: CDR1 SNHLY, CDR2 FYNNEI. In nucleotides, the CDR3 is TGTGCCAGCCGTGCATCGGTAGTTACGTACAATGAGCAGTTCTTC. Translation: CASRASVVTYNEQFF.

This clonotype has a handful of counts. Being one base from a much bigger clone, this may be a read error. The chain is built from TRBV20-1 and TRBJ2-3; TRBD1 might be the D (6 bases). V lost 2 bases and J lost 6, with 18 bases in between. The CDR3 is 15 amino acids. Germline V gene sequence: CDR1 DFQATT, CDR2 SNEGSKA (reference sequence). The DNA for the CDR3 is TGCAGTGCTAGATCCGCCTTAACAGGGCGTGATACGCAGTATTTT. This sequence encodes CSARSALTGRDTQYF.

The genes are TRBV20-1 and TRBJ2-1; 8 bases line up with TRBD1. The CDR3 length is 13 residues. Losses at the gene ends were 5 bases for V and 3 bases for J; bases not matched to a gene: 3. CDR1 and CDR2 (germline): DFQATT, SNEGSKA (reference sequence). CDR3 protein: CSASGTGYNEQFF. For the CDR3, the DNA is TGCAGTGCTTCCGGGACAGGCTACAATGAGCAGTTCTTC.

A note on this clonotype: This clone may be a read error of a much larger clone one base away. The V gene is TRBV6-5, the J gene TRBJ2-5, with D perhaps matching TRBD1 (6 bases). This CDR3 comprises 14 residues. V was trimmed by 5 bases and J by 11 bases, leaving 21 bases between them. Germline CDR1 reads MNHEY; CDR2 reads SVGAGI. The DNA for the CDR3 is TGTGCCAGCAGTCGTACCGGGACACGTAATGAGCAGTACTTC. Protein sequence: CASSRTGTRNEQYF.